A selection of T cell receptor beta chains follows, all from one sample in a study of T cell repertoires in cytomegalovirus infection. Using its own MiXCR run on the reads, TCRdb lists one record per CDR3 protein. Of approximately 300,000 distinct CDR3 sequences in the sample, about 29% were seen once. These receptors have no identified antigens. This specimen consisted of cultured PBMCs, obtained from culture after CMV antigen stimulation. Receptor source: a human donor in good health (CMV status not recorded). Some clones in this sample may be carry-over from other donors' samples. CDR3s include the opening cysteine and the closing phenylalanine or tryptophan. A D gene is named only where the DNA matches it firmly. Size tells how often a clone was seen (once, few, many) or the class of an expanded clone, and some rows leave it out.

size,D,V,J,CDR3,DNA
.,.,TRBV7-9,TRBJ1-4,CASSLGERAANEKLFF,TGTGCCAGCAGCCTAGGGGAGAGGGCCGCTAATGAAAAACTGTTTTTT
few,.,TRBV27,TRBJ1-1,CASSLYGVVGTEAFF,TGTGCCAGCAGTTTATATGGGGTGGTGGGCACTGAAGCTTTCTTT
few,.,TRBV2,TRBJ1-2,CASSQTGLNHGYTF,TGTGCCAGCAGTCAAACTGGACTAAACCATGGCTACACCTTC
few,.,TRBV12-3/TRBV12-4,TRBJ2-1,CASSLRKGGNEQFF,TGTGCCAGCAGTTTGAGGAAGGGGGGCAATGAGCAGTTCTTC
.,.,TRBV9,TRBJ2-4,CASSVDTGIQYF,TGTGCCAGCAGCGTAGATACGGGAATTCAGTACTTC
few,TRBD2,TRBV20-1,TRBJ2-1,CSGGTSGGHEQFF,TGCAGTGGGGGGACTAGCGGGGGACATGAGCAGTTCTTC
many,.,TRBV7-2,TRBJ1-1,CASSLAGIEAFF,TGTGCCAGCAGCTTAGCAGGGATTGAAGCTTTCTTT
few,.,TRBV7-9,TRBJ2-2,CASSLDGDLAWFANTGELFF,TGTGCCAGCAGCTTAGATGGGGACCTAGCATGGTTCGCGAACACCGGGGAGCTGTTTTTT
.,.,TRBV25-1,TRBJ2-5,CASSERLAQETQYF,TGTGCCAGCAGTGAACGGCTTGCCCAAGAGACCCAGTACTTC
few,.,TRBV7-9,TRBJ1-6,CASSLGQQGSSPLHF,TGTGCCAGCAGCTTAGGACAACAGGGAAGTTCACCCCTCCACTTT
few,TRBD2,TRBV10-3,TRBJ2-1,CAISERLRSTSGSGGNEQFF,TGTGCCATCAGTGAAAGGCTTCGTTCGACTAGCGGGAGTGGTGGGAATGAGCAGTTCTTC
few,.,TRBV19,TRBJ1-1,CASSIGGEAFF,TGTGCCAGTAGTATAGGCGGTGAAGCTTTCTTT
.,.,TRBV6-5,TRBJ1-2,CASREDYGYTF,TGTGCCAGCAGAGAAGACTATGGCTACACCTTC
.,.,TRBV10-3,TRBJ2-3,CAISESVRMSTDTQYF,TGTGCCATCAGTGAGTCGGTACGAATGAGCACAGATACGCAGTATTTT
.,.,TRBV7-6,TRBJ1-4,CASSLVTDEKLLF,TGTGCCAGCAGCTTAGTGACAGATGAAAAACTGCTTTTT
.,.,TRBV25-1,TRBJ2-3,CASSVENTDTQYF,TGTGCCAGCAGCGTAGAAAACACAGATACGCAGTATTTT
few,.,TRBV3-1,TRBJ2-5,CASSQFFSWGETQYF,TGTGCCAGCAGCCAATTCTTCTCCTGGGGGGAGACCCAGTACTTC
medium-sized,TRBD1,TRBV19,TRBJ2-5,CASSTGTGGLETQYF,TGTGCCAGTAGCACCGGGACAGGGGGCCTGGAGACCCAGTACTTC
few,.,TRBV10-3,TRBJ2-7,CAIGQLKYEQYF,TGTGCCATAGGACAGCTGAAATACGAGCAGTACTTC
few,.,TRBV11-1,TRBJ1-6,CASSLMDNSPLHF,TGTGCCAGCAGCTTAATGGATAATTCACCCCTCCACTTT
many,TRBD1,TRBV7-2,TRBJ2-5,CASSLGPTGGIQETQYF,TGTGCCAGCAGCTTAGGGCCGACAGGGGGGATACAAGAGACCCAGTACTTC
few,TRBD1,TRBV4-1,TRBJ1-1,CASSQNWDSEAFF,TGCGCCAGCAGCCAAAACTGGGACAGTGAAGCTTTCTTT
few,TRBD1,TRBV14,TRBJ2-1,CASSEALRRDRGYNEQFF,TGTGCCAGCAGCGAGGCCCTTCGCCGGGACAGGGGTTACAATGAGCAGTTCTTC
.,TRBD2,TRBV6-2/TRBV6-3,TRBJ2-1,CASSPEVAGGYEQFF,TGTGCCAGCAGCCCCGAGGTAGCGGGGGGTTATGAGCAGTTCTTC
.,TRBD2,TRBV12-3/TRBV12-4,TRBJ2-1,CASSRRTSGSGYNEQFF,TGTGCCAGCAGCCGTAGGACTAGCGGGAGTGGCTACAATGAGCAGTTCTTC
few,TRBD1,TRBV2,TRBJ1-5,CASRGDLGQGGFGNQPQHF,TGTGCCAGCAGAGGGGATCTCGGACAGGGGGGATTTGGCAATCAGCCCCAGCATTTT
.,TRBD2,TRBV30,TRBJ2-1,CAWDPSGGLVGQFF,TGTGCCTGGGACCCTAGCGGAGGGCTGGTAGGGCAGTTCTTC
.,TRBD1,TRBV19,TRBJ1-4,CASTGTGGLTNEKLFF,TGTGCCAGTACTGGGACAGGGGGCCTAACTAATGAAAAACTGTTTTTT
.,TRBD2,TRBV4-1,TRBJ2-3,CASSNSVLAGRLASTDTQYF,TGCGCCAGCAGCAACTCGGTTCTAGCGGGGCGCCTCGCTAGCACAGATACGCAGTATTTT
.,.,TRBV6-6,TRBJ2-7,CASSYGQRMSSYEQYF,TGTGCCAGCAGTTACGGGCAGCGAATGAGCTCCTACGAGCAGTACTTC
.,TRBD2,TRBV5-1,TRBJ2-3,CASSLAAGGTDTQYF,TGCGCCAGCAGCTTGGCTGCGGGGGGCACAGATACGCAGTATTTT
few,.,TRBV6-1,TRBJ2-7,CASSEAPLSSYEQYF,TGTGCCAGCAGTGAGGCACCTTTGAGCTCCTACGAGCAGTACTTC
few,.,TRBV12-3/TRBV12-4,TRBJ2-2,CASSRTHNTGELFF,TGTGCCAGCAGCCGGACACATAACACCGGGGAGCTGTTTTTT
few,.,TRBV2,TRBJ1-5,CASRARREGQPQHF,TGTGCCAGCAGAGCTAGGAGGGAAGGTCAGCCCCAGCATTTT
few,.,TRBV7-2,TRBJ2-1,CASSPPEGLNEQFF,TGTGCCAGCAGCCCGCCGGAAGGGCTGAATGAGCAGTTCTTC
few,.,TRBV11-1,TRBJ2-5,CASSLERDGETQYF,TGTGCCAGCAGCTTAGAACGGGACGGCGAGACCCAGTACTTC
many,.,TRBV9,TRBJ2-5,CASSVSGQETQYF,TGTGCCAGCAGCGTATCAGGGCAAGAGACCCAGTACTTC
.,.,TRBV11-2,TRBJ2-5,CASSPRTRQETQYF,TGTGCCAGCAGCCCTCGCACACGGCAAGAGACCCAGTACTTC
.,.,TRBV5-1,TRBJ2-5,CASSLSPAQETQYF,TGCGCCAGCAGCTTGTCCCCAGCGCAAGAGACCCAGTACTTC
few,.,TRBV12-3/TRBV12-4,TRBJ2-2,CASSLDPPGELFF,TGTGCCAGCAGTTTAGATCCCCCCGGGGAGCTGTTTTTT
.,.,TRBV6-8,TRBJ1-1,CASRLTPGGHGEAFF,TGTGCCAGCAGGCTGACTCCGGGAGGACATGGTGAAGCTTTCTTT